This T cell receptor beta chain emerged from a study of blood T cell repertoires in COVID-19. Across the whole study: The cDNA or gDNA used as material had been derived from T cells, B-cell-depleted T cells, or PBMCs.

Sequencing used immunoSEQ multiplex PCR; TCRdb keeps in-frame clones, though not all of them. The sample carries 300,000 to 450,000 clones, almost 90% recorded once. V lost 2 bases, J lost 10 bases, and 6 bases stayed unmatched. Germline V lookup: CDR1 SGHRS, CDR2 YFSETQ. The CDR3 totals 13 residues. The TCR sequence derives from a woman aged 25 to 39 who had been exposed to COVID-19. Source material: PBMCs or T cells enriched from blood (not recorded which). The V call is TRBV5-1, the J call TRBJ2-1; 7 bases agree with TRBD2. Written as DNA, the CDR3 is TGCGCCAGCAGCTTCACTAGCGATCGGGAGCAGTTCTTC. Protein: CASSFTSDREQFF. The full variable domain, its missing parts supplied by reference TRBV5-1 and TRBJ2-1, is KAGVTQTPRYLIKTRGQQVTLSCSPISGHRSVSWYQQTPGQGLQFLFEYFSETQRNKGNFPGRFSGRQFSNSRSEMNVSTLELGDSALYLCASSFTSDREQFFGPGTRLTVL.